This TCR beta chain is from a study of graft-versus-host responses after intestinal transplantation. A note on this clone: What it binds is unknown.

CDR1 and CDR2 (germline): MNHEY, SMNVEV (reference sequence). V was shortened by 2 bases and J by 4 bases, with 8 bases between the two germline ends. The CDR3 is 13 amino acids. Assay: immunoSEQ multiplex PCR; the TCRdb copy retains only in-frame clones and omits some. Of tens of thousands of clones in the sample, over 85% were seen once. Study-level findings and limits: Allografts from individuals with graft-donor T cell macrochimerism displayed high graft-versus-host to host-versus-graft clonal ratios. Ileal or blood samples showed some GvH clones first, and such clones were also found in recipient marrow.

The chain has TRBV27 and TRBJ1-1; D is unclear. This TCR was sampled from a human donor who received an intestinal transplant. Sequenced material: unstimulated CD8+ T cells sorted from spleen or lymph node cells, taken before intestinal transplant. The CDR3 reads CASSLSPSTEAFF. The CDR3 DNA sequence: TGTGCCAGCAGTTTAAGTCCCAGCACTGAAGCTTTCTTT.